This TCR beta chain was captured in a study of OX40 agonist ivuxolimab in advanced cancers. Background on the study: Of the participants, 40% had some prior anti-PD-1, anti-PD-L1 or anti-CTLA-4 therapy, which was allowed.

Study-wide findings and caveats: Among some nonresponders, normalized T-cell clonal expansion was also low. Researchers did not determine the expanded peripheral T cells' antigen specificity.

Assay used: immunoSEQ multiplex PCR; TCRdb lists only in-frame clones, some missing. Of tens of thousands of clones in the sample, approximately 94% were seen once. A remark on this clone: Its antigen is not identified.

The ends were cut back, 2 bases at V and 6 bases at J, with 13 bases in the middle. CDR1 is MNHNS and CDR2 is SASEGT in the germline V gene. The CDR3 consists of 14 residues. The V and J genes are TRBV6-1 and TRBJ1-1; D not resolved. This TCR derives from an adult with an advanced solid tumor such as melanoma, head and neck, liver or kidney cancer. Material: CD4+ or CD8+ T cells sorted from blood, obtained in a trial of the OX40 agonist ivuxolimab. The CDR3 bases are TGTGCCAGCAGTGAACTAGTGGCCGTAGCTGAAGCTTTCTTT. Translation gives CASSELVAVAEAFF.